Detailed here is one T cell receptor (beta chain). This sample was taken from a study of early T cells in non-severe SARS-CoV-2 infection. Whole-study context: Sequenced bulk RNA came from whole blood that was unsorted, and chains were unpaired.

Losses at the gene ends were 5 bases for V and 2 bases for J; bases not matched to a gene: 11. Germline loops: CDR1 SEHNR, CDR2 FQNEAQ (reference sequence). The CDR3 contains 16 residues. Unique molecular identifiers were added to individual cDNA molecules. TCRdb reprocessed the 5' RACE reads with MiXCR, giving one entry per CDR3 protein. This table holds around 79,000 distinct CDR3 sequences, about 11% found once. The chain uses TRBV7-9 and TRBJ2-7, with TRBD1 matching 8 bases. This specimen was whole blood, taken at baseline. This sequence originates from an adult who was a healthcare worker with PCR-confirmed SARS-CoV-2 infection or an uninfected control (not recorded which). For the CDR3, the DNA is TGTGCCAGCAGCCACCTCGGACAGGGTTTCGCCTACGAGCAGTACTTC. Protein product: CASSHLGQGFAYEQYF.